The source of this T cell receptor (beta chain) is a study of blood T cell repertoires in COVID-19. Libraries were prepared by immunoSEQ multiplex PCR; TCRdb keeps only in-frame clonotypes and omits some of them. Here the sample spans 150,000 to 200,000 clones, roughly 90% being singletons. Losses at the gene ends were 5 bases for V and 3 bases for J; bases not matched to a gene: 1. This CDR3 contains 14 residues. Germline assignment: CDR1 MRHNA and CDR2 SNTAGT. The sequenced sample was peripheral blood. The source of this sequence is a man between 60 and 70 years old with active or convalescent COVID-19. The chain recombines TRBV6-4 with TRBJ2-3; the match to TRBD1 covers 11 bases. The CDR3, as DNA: TGTGCCAGCAGTCGGGACAGGGGGACAGATACGCAGTATTTT. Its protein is CASSRDRGTDTQYF.